This entry is about one T cell receptor (beta chain). Amplified TCR beta CDR3 regions came from RNA transcripts. Researchers ran a first-round RT-PCR on the TCR CDR3 using the HTBI primer set. TCRdb ran MiXCR on the multiplex PCR reads and lists one entry per CDR3 protein. The table lists a few hundred thousand distinct CDR3 sequences, 15% to 20% of them singletons. Ophthalmopathy patients had moderate-to-severe active disease, CAS ≥3, NOSPECS ≥4, and disease duration under 3 months. For the diagnoses, clinical symptoms, serum thyroxine and TRAb, thyroid ultrasound and orbital computed tomography were used. After removal of 4 bases from V and 5 bases from J, the junction contained 14 bases not matched to a gene. Germline V lookup: CDR1 SGHNT, CDR2 YYREEE (reference sequence). The CDR3 spans 18 residues. The data derive from a study of T cells in Graves' hyperthyroidism and ophthalmopathy.

This TCR came from a woman aged 18 to 35 with Graves' ophthalmopathy. Sequenced sample: blood. The J gene is TRBJ2-5, the V gene TRBV5-4; 13 positions match TRBD2. The CDR3 sequence: CASSASGTSGVFGETQYF. Here the CDR3 DNA reads TGTGCCAGCAGCGCCTCCGGGACTAGCGGGGTTTTTGGGGAGACCCAGTACTTC.